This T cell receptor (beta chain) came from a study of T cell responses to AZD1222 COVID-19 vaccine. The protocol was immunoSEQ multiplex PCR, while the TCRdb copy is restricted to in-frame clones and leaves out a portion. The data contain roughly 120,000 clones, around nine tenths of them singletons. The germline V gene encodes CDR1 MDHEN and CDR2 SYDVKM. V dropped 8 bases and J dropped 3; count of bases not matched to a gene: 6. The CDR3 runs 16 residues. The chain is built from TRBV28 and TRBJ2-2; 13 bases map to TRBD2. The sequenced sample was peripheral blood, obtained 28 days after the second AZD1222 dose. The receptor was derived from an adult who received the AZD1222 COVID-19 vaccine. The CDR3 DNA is TGTGCCAGCCGTACTAGCGGGAGGGCCCACACCGGGGAGCTGTTTTTT. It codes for CASRTSGRAHTGELFF.